This TCR beta chain was sequenced for a study of OX40 agonist ivuxolimab in advanced cancers. Points from the study as a whole: Clonal expansion from baseline to week 6 occurred in both CD4+ and CD8+ T cells. In CD8+ T cells, expanded clones were on average more numerous than in CD4+. Antigen specificity remained undetermined for the expanded peripheral T cells.

On this clone itself: Its cognate antigen is unknown. One end of the junction varies from germline; a read error may be responsible.

The sampling schedule covered blood at baseline, cycle 4 day 1, and cycle 7 day 1. CDR1 is SGHRS, CDR2 YFSETQ, per germline. The CDR3 spans 15 residues. Sequencing was performed with immunoSEQ multiplex PCR; in TCRdb, only in-frame clones are kept and a portion is missing. The sample yields 34,000 or so clones, 81% seen once. Sequences were derived from CD4+ or CD8+ T cells sorted from blood, sampled in a trial of the OX40 agonist ivuxolimab. This chain connects TRBV5-1 to TRBJ2-5; TRBD1 matches at 7 bases. This TCR came from an adult with an advanced solid tumor such as melanoma, head and neck, liver or kidney cancer. The CDR3 spells CASSLAGQDRESQYF. The DNA for the CDR3 is TGCGCCAGCAGCTTGGCCGGACAGGATAGAGAGAGCCAGTACTTC.